One T cell receptor (beta chain) is described in this entry. Its antigen is unknown. One base away there is no much larger clone; base qualities are not given. The sample belongs to a study of siplizumab effects on memory and regulatory T cells (dated by TCRdb to about 2019). A note on the overall study: The effect of the anti-CD2 antibody siplizumab on alloreactive T-cell subsets was examined in allogeneic mixed lymphocyte reactions constructed from human PBMCs. Broad study findings and their caveats: For roughly 75-97% of proliferating CD4+ or CD8+ clones, no naive or memory phenotype could be assigned. The cumulative frequency of alloreactive sequences traceable to unstimulated CD4+ memory T cells was significantly reduced by siplizumab. The suppressive function of proliferating Tregs from siplizumab cultures was not functionally confirmed. Among mappable alloreactive CD4+ clones, the Treg-derived fraction averaged around 70% with siplizumab versus approximately 27% in control reactions. Unstimulated naive T cells appeared more diverse than memory T cells, and naive cells seemed to contribute substantially to the alloresponse. Because sequences below about 10^-5 frequency were poorly captured, only a minor fraction of alloreactive clones could be mapped to unstimulated subsets.

From V the trimming removes 6 bases and from J it removes 8 bases, while the gene matches leave 4 bases of the junction unaccounted for. Reading from cysteine to phenylalanine, the CDR3 counts 14 amino acids. Only the CDR3 DNA is retained, 42 bases long and in frame from the first base. Via the germline V gene, CDR1 is MNHNS and CDR2 SASEGT. Libraries were prepared through the immunoSEQ multiplex PCR assay. Each sample had around 92,000 TCR templates assayed by the deep sequencing platform. Genomic DNA extracted from sorted T cells was the material used for TCRbeta CDR3 sequencing. In the original analysis: The R programming language was used for the clonal analysis of the TCRbeta CDR3 data. Comparing unstimulated samples against CFSE-low samples taken after the reaction was how alloreactive CD4+ and CD8+ clones were defined. By matching sequences to the repertoires of sorted unstimulated Treg and non-Treg cells, each alloreactive CD4+ clone was assigned a regulatory or non-regulatory origin. The clones in this table, taken by TCRdb from immuneACCESS, are in-frame only. Not every clone is retained; where verified, under half of the shortfall comes from an unresolved V gene, and the cause of the rest is unknown. That table furnishes V, J and clone size, whereas the DNA furnished D and trimming. The sample contains some 100,000 clones, just over 90% of them found a single time. The ten largest clones take up over 0.15% of the sample.

Sorted unstimulated T cells and proliferating T cells recovered from mixed lymphocyte reactions were subjected to TCRbeta CDR3 sequencing. Fresh whole blood from over 8 HLA-typed healthy donors was used to isolate PBMCs. To map where alloreactive clones came from, unstimulated CD4+ non-regulatory T cells were FACS-sorted. This clonotype was obtained from a human donor in good health. The chain joins TRBV6-1 to TRBJ2-1; 13 bases in between match TRBD2. Material for sequencing was non-Treg CD4+ T cells sorted from blood. According to the study, the label for this sample's cell subset or site signals: FACS-sorted unstimulated CD4+ non-regulatory T cells. The CDR3 is CASSTSGGGDEQFF. The nucleotides read TGTGCCAGCAGCACTAGCGGGGGGGGCGATGAGCAGTTCTTC.